This is a list of T cell receptor beta chains from one sample in a study of shared clonotypes between healthy human individuals. The assay was immunoSEQ multiplex PCR, and TCRdb's table has in-frame clones only and misses some. This table has around 1.6 million clones, 95% to 99% appearing once. Source material: naive CD4+ T cells sorted from blood. Source of these receptors: a man aged 25 to 45 in good health. Both conserved end residues are part of each CDR3. A D gene is named only where the DNA matches it firmly. Clone size is not always given. Where it is, it says once, few, many or a class for expanded clones.

j_call	v_call	d_call	clone_size	cdr3_nt	cdr3_aa
TRBJ1-5	TRBV6-5	TRBD1	NA	TGTGCCAGCAGTTACTCTGACAGGGATAATCAGCCCCAGCATTTT	CASSYSDRDNQPQHF
TRBJ2-4	TRBV6-6	TRBD2	NA	TGTGCCAGCAGTTACTCACGGGGGGACATTCAGTACTTC	CASSYSRGDIQYF
TRBJ2-6	TRBV23-1	TRBD1	once	TGCGCCAGCAGCCCGGGACAGGGACCCCGAATGAGCTCTGGGGCCAACGTCCTGACTTTC	CASSPGQGPRMSSGANVLTF
TRBJ1-4	TRBV5-1	NA	once	TGCGCCAGCAGCTCCGGGTCAACTAATGAAAAACTGTTTTTT	CASSSGSTNEKLFF
TRBJ2-2	TRBV4-3	NA	NA	TGCGCCAGCAGCCGATCGGACGGTACCGGGGAGCTGTTTTTT	CASSRSDGTGELFF
TRBJ1-5	TRBV10-3	NA	once	TGTGCCATCAGCGGCGGGACACCACAACAGCCCCAGCATTTT	CAISGGTPQQPQHF
TRBJ1-2	TRBV29-1	NA	NA	TGCAGCGTTGTACTTGGGTATGGCTACACCTTC	CSVVLGYGYTF
TRBJ2-4	TRBV19	TRBD1	NA	TGTGCCAGTGCACCGGGACAGGGGTTGAACATTCAGTACTTC	CASAPGQGLNIQYF
TRBJ2-1	TRBV7-7	TRBD2	NA	TGTGCCAGCAGCTTATACACTAGCGGGATGTACGGCAATGAGCAGTTCTTC	CASSLYTSGMYGNEQFF
TRBJ2-7	TRBV18	TRBD1	NA	TGTGCCAGCTCACCTAGGACAGGGGGCTCCTACGAGCAGTACTTC	CASSPRTGGSYEQYF
TRBJ2-7	TRBV6-5	NA	NA	TGTGCCAGCAGACCCGGAACTACCTACGAGCAGTACTTC	CASRPGTTYEQYF
TRBJ2-7	TRBV30	NA	NA	TGTGCCTGGAGTGTGTCCCAAGTTGACTGGGACGGGGAGCAGTACTTC	CAWSVSQVDWDGEQYF
TRBJ2-7	TRBV2	NA	NA	TGTGCCAGCAGTGACCAAGGAGAGGGCTACGAGCAGTACTTC	CASSDQGEGYEQYF
TRBJ2-1	TRBV5-4	TRBD2	NA	TGTGCCAGCAGCTCGCCTAGCGGGAGGGCCGCGGATGAGCAGTTCTTC	CASSSPSGRAADEQFF
TRBJ1-2	TRBV7-9	NA	once	TGTGCCAGCAGCTTAAGTGGCAGGGCCGGCTACACCTTC	CASSLSGRAGYTF
TRBJ2-7	TRBV15	TRBD1	NA	TGTGCCACCTCCGGGACAGGGGTCTACGAGCAGTACTTC	CATSGTGVYEQYF
TRBJ2-7	TRBV2	TRBD2	once	TGTGCCAGCAGTGAGGATAGGGTTGCTAGCGGGAGCTCCTACGAGCAGTACTTC	CASSEDRVASGSSYEQYF
TRBJ2-2	TRBV5-6	NA	NA	TGTGCCAGCAGATATGACCCGGCTGGCGGGGAGCTGTTTTTT	CASRYDPAGGELFF
TRBJ1-5	TRBV18	TRBD1	NA	TGTGCCAGCTCCCCTGCTGGGACAGGGATGGATCAGCCCCAGCATTTT	CASSPAGTGMDQPQHF
TRBJ2-5	TRBV29-1	TRBD1	NA	TGCAGCGTTGGGGGCCGACAGGGGAAAGGGACCCAGTACTTC	CSVGGRQGKGTQYF
TRBJ1-5	TRBV19	TRBD1	NA	TGTGCCAGTATGGACAGGGGCAATCAGCCCCAGCATTTT	CASMDRGNQPQHF
TRBJ1-3	TRBV6-5	NA	NA	TGTGCCAGCAGTTACGGGGCGACTCCTGGAAACACCATATATTTT	CASSYGATPGNTIYF
TRBJ2-7	TRBV27	NA	NA	TGTGCCAGCAGTATTTCTTGGGAATTTTACGAGCAGTACTTC	CASSISWEFYEQYF
TRBJ2-2	TRBV5-1	NA	NA	TGCGCCAGCAGCCGGGATTCGCCAGGGAACACCGGGGAGCTGTTTTTT	CASSRDSPGNTGELFF
TRBJ2-7	TRBV28	TRBD2	NA	TGTGCCAGCAGTTCAGGGACTACCTCCTACGAGCAGTACTTC	CASSSGTTSYEQYF
TRBJ2-5	TRBV7-2	TRBD2	NA	TGTGCCAGCAGCTTCAGGCGGGAGGGCCGGTTGAAGACCCAGTACTTC	CASSFRREGRLKTQYF
TRBJ2-7	TRBV7-9	NA	NA	TGTGCCAGCAGCTCCGGAGGACAGTACTACGAGCAGTACTTC	CASSSGGQYYEQYF
TRBJ2-1	TRBV30	NA	NA	TGTGCCTGGAGTGAAAATCGCAATGAGCAGTTCTTC	CAWSENRNEQFF
TRBJ2-2	TRBV5-1	NA	NA	TGCGCCAGCAGCTCGGGACTCTCAAACACCGGGGAGCTGTTTTTT	CASSSGLSNTGELFF
TRBJ1-1	TRBV7-2	NA	NA	TGTGCCAGCAGCTTAGGGTGGAACACTGAAGCTTTCTTT	CASSLGWNTEAFF
TRBJ1-5	TRBV7-4	NA	NA	TGCCCCCGGGCGGGACACTATAGCAATCAGCCCCAGCATTTT	CPRAGHYSNQPQHF
TRBJ2-3	TRBV9	TRBD2	NA	TGTGCCAGCAGCCCCCGACTAGCGGGAGGGCCATCAGATACGCAGTATTTT	CASSPRLAGGPSDTQYF
TRBJ1-1	TRBV7-9	NA	NA	TGTGCCAGCAGCTTTCGGAGCAGGGCCTCTGAAGCTTTCTTT	CASSFRSRASEAFF
TRBJ2-3	TRBV9	NA	NA	TGTGCCAGCAGCGTAGATATGAACACAGATACGCAGTATTTT	CASSVDMNTDTQYF
TRBJ2-3	TRBV18	TRBD2	NA	TGTGCCAGCTCACTCCGGACTAGCGGGAGGAAAACAGATACGCAGTATTTT	CASSLRTSGRKTDTQYF
TRBJ2-7	TRBV7-8	NA	NA	TGTGCCAGCAGCTTAGTCGGAGGGATCCCCTACGAGCAGTACTTC	CASSLVGGIPYEQYF
TRBJ2-7	TRBV28	TRBD2	NA	TGTGCCAGCAGTCACACAAGCGGGAGCGACGAGCAGTACTTC	CASSHTSGSDEQYF
TRBJ1-1	TRBV29-1	NA	NA	TGCAGCGTTGAAGGGACGGGTGACAAAGCTTTCTTT	CSVEGTGDKAFF
TRBJ2-7	TRBV10-2	NA	NA	TGCGCCAGCAGTTGGGATGGAGGGACCGCCGCTTTCGAGCAGTACTTC	CASSWDGGTAAFEQYF
TRBJ1-2	TRBV28	TRBD1	NA	TGTGCCAGCACCACTTACGCGGACAGGGGCATGGGTGGCTACACCTTC	CASTTYADRGMGGYTF
TRBJ2-5	TRBV18	TRBD2	NA	TGTGCCAGCTCACTCCTAGCGGGAGCCAACCAAGAGACCCAGTACTTC	CASSLLAGANQETQYF
TRBJ2-7	TRBV19	TRBD1	NA	TGTGCCAGTAGTGTCACAGGGGACGAGCAGTACTTC	CASSVTGDEQYF
TRBJ2-2	TRBV10-3	NA	NA	TGTGCCATCAGTGATGCCCTCCTAAACACCGGGGAGCTGTTTTTT	CAISDALLNTGELFF
TRBJ2-7	TRBV25-1	NA	NA	TGTGCCAGCAGTGTGGGGGGATACGAGCAGTACTTC	CASSVGGYEQYF
TRBJ2-7	TRBV5-4	TRBD2	NA	TGTGCCAGCAGCAGTCCGGGACTAGCCTCCTACGAGCAGTACTTC	CASSSPGLASYEQYF
TRBJ2-7	TRBV27	TRBD2	NA	TGTGCCAGCAGTTTATATGCTAGCGGGAGTGGTGCGCAGTACTTC	CASSLYASGSGAQYF
TRBJ2-1	TRBV4-3	NA	NA	TGCGCCAGCAGCCAAGGTTTTACTAGTAACTCCTACAATGAGCAGTTCTTC	CASSQGFTSNSYNEQFF
TRBJ2-7	TRBV28	NA	NA	TGTGCCAGCAGACCGGACAGCCCCTACGAGCAGTACTTC	CASRPDSPYEQYF
TRBJ1-5	TRBV28	TRBD1	NA	TGTGCCAGCAGTTTCTCCGGGACAGGGCCCTATCGGCCCCAGCATTTT	CASSFSGTGPYRPQHF
TRBJ1-1	TRBV5-1	NA	NA	TGCGCCAGCAGCTTCCGGGACGGTGAAGCTTTCTTT	CASSFRDGEAFF
TRBJ2-5	TRBV10-3	NA	NA	TGTGCCATCATGAGGGGGGCCGAAGAGACCCAGTACTTC	CAIMRGAEETQYF
TRBJ2-1	TRBV10-2	NA	NA	TGCGCCAGCCTGTTAGGGGGAGGCAATGAGCAGTTCTTC	CASLLGGGNEQFF
TRBJ2-7	TRBV10-2	NA	NA	TGCGCCAGCTCGAACAGGGAGTACGAGCAGTACTTC	CASSNREYEQYF
TRBJ2-3	TRBV5-4	TRBD2	NA	TGTGCCAGCAGCTTGGGCGGGACTAGCGGAGGGAGCACAGATACGCAGTATTTT	CASSLGGTSGGSTDTQYF
TRBJ2-7	TRBV29-1	NA	NA	TGCAGCGTTACGGGTTTAGACGAGCAGTACTTC	CSVTGLDEQYF